The 32 T cell receptor beta chains below were found in one sample sequenced in a study of T cell responses to AZD1222 COVID-19 vaccine. Method: immunoSEQ multiplex PCR; TCRdb's copy keeps in-frame clones and lacks some. The table lists around 130,000 clones, 75% to 90% of them singletons. Sample: peripheral blood, taken on day 0 of AZD1222 vaccination. The receptors were sampled from an adult in good health.

This CDR3 is CASINGLAGVAYEQYF. The CDR3 DNA follows: TGTGCCAGCATCAACGGACTAGCGGGAGTCGCGTACGAGCAGTACTTC. This chain links TRBV6-6 with TRBJ2-7; 13 nucleotides agree with TRBD2. The CDR3 sequence is 16 residues long. CDR1 and CDR2 (germline): MNHNY, SVGAGI (reference sequence). V was clipped by 7 bases and J by 4 bases; unmatched bases: 10.

The rearrangement joins TRBV7-2 to TRBJ1-4; D ambiguous. This CDR3 region has 13 residues. Germline CDR1 reads SGHTA; CDR2 reads FQGNSA. Trimming stripped 5 bases from V and 10 bases from J, with 14 bases between. The DNA for the CDR3 is TGTGCCAGCAGCAATTTCGTGGACCGAAAACTGTTTTTT. This codes for CASSNFVDRKLFF.

The gene calls are TRBV3-1 (or the pseudogene TRBV3-2) and TRBJ1-1; tentatively, D is TRBD1 (5 bases). The CDR3 is made up of 13 amino acids. Germline CDR1 reads LGHDT; CDR2 reads YNNKEL (reference sequence). The germline V and J ends were trimmed by 4 bases and 4 bases, with 10 bases remaining between them. The CDR3 nucleotides are TGTGCCAGCAGCCTGGGACGGCTCACTGAAGCTTTCTTT. Its protein product is CASSLGRLTEAFF.

The chain combines TRBV7-9 with TRBJ2-5; 9 nucleotides align to TRBD2. Germline V CDR1 and CDR2: SEHNR, FQNEAQ (reference sequence). V shed 3 bases and J 2 bases; nucleotides not matched to a gene: 16. CDR3 size: 19 residues. CDR3 amino acids: CASSFPPLAGPYLQETQYF. The CDR3 DNA reads TGTGCCAGCAGCTTTCCCCCCCTAGCGGGACCGTATTTACAAGAGACCCAGTACTTC.

The rearrangement joins TRBV21-1 to TRBJ2-2. TRBV21-1 corresponds to a pseudogene. The CDR3 is 12 amino acids. The DNA of the CDR3 is TGTGCCAGCAGCAAAGAATTCGGGGAGCTGTTTTTT. This sequence encodes CASSKEFGELFF.

The chain carries TRBV5-4 and TRBJ2-4; TRBD2 agrees at 11 bases. The CDR3 has 17 amino acids. Germline V CDR1 and CDR2: SGHNT, YYREEE (reference sequence). V trimming: 4 bases; J trimming: 8 bases; junction bases outside the gene matches: 14. In DNA form, the CDR3 reads TGTGCCAGCAGCCCAGTGTTAGCGGGAGGGCCGGGTGACATTCAGTACTTC. This encodes CASSPVLAGGPGDIQYF.

V and J are TRBV20-1 and TRBJ2-1; D perhaps matches TRBD1 (6 bases). Between the trimmed V and J ends, which lost 6 bases and 15 bases, there was a span of 18 bases. Germline-derived CDR1 and CDR2 are DFQATT and SNEGSKA (reference sequence). The CDR3 consists of 11 residues. The CDR3 loop reads CSAPEQGVRFF. The CDR3 bases are TGCAGTGCGCCCGAACAGGGTGTTCGGTTCTTC.

V usage is TRBV10-2 and J usage is TRBJ2-3; possible D gene TRBD1, 5 bases. The CDR3 contains 13 residues. V was cut by 8 bases and J by 0 bases, with 9 bases left in between. From germline, CDR1 is WSHSY and CDR2 SAAADI. In nucleotides, the CDR3 is TGCGCCAGCGGTGGGGCTAGCACAGATACGCAGTATTTT. Its protein is CASGGASTDTQYF.

CDR3 nucleotides: TGTGCCAGTAGGCTGGGGACAGATACGCAGTATTTT. This encodes CASRLGTDTQYF. The gene calls are TRBV25-1 and TRBJ2-3; no definite D call. V gave up 9 bases and J gave up 3 bases, with 10 bases separating them. The V gene's germline CDR1 is MGHDK and CDR2 SYGVNS. There are 12 residues in the CDR3.

V is TRBV2 and J is TRBJ1-6; 7 bases are a match to TRBD1. Looked up from germline, CDR1 is SNHLY and CDR2 is FYNNEI. After removal of 6 bases from V and 7 bases from J, the junction contained 6 bases not matched to a gene. There are 14 residues in the CDR3. CDR3 loop: CASRGDSENSPLHF. CDR3 bases: TGTGCCAGCAGGGGGGACAGCGAGAATTCACCCCTCCACTTT.

The chain uses TRBV19 and TRBJ1-1, with 9 nucleotides matching TRBD1. Germline assignment: CDR1 LNHDA and CDR2 SQIVND (reference sequence). This CDR3 spans 19 amino acids. The J segment lost 1 base and the V segment lost 5 bases, leaving 17 bases of the junction unmatched. CDR3: CASSHRSGDRVSENTEAFF. The DNA for the CDR3 is TGTGCCAGTAGTCATCGTTCGGGGGACAGGGTGTCAGAGAACACTGAAGCTTTCTTT.

Ten or more counts support this clone. The V and J genes are TRBV7-3 and TRBJ1-1; D remains ambiguous. The germline V gene encodes CDR1 SGHTA and CDR2 FQGTGA. Between the trimmed V and J ends, which lost 1 base and 6 bases, there was a span of 9 bases. There are 13 residues in the CDR3. The CDR3, as DNA: TGTGCCAGCAGCTTAAACAAAGGCGCTGAAGCTTTCTTT. It yields the protein CASSLNKGAEAFF.

This chain joins TRBV5-6 and TRBJ2-7, with a tentative D call TRBD1 (5 bases). Germline CDR1 SGHDT, CDR2 YYEEEE. The ends were cut back, 0 bases at V and 4 bases at J, with 14 bases in the middle. The CDR3 totals 15 residues. CDR3 DNA sequence: TGTGCCAGCAGCTTGGACAGGCGGCGCACATACGAGCAGTACTTC. This translates into CASSLDRRRTYEQYF.

The V call is TRBV7-3, the J call TRBJ2-5, with D possibly TRBD1 on 5 matching bases. Germline CDR1 SGHTA, CDR2 FQGTGA. V was shortened by 5 bases and J by 7 bases, with 14 bases between the two germline ends. The CDR3 sequence is 13 residues long. The CDR3 nucleotides read TGTGCCAGCAGCCAGGACAATCTAGGGACCCAGTACTTC. It encodes CASSQDNLGTQYF.

The chain is built from TRBV29-1 and TRBJ1-2; weak D call: TRBD1 (6 bases). Trimming took off 6 bases at V and 8 bases at J, with 19 bases between the two ends. Germline V lookup: CDR1 SQVTM, CDR2 ANQGSEA. The CDR3 runs to 13 residues. Here the CDR3 DNA reads TGCAGCGTCACTCACGGGGGCGACAGGGGCTACACCTTC. This translates into CSVTHGGDRGYTF.

Note on this clone: Additional DNA sequences in this sample encode the identical CDR3. The chain has TRBV5-1 and TRBJ2-7, with D hard to call. Trimming removed 0 bases from V and 5 bases from J, with 6 bases in between. The CDR3 length is 12 residues. Germline lookup yields CDR1 SGHRS and CDR2 YFSETQ. CDR3 sequence: CASSLDRDEQYF. The CDR3 DNA is TGCGCCAGCAGCTTGGATCGGGACGAGCAGTACTTC.

J is TRBJ1-1 and V is TRBV7-2, with TRBD1 matching 7 bases. The CDR3 length is 13 residues. Germline values: CDR1 SGHTA, CDR2 FQGNSA. V lost 6 bases and J lost 10; bases outside the gene matches: 11. The CDR3 nucleotides read TGTGCCAGCAGATTTCAGGGGGGGGCCGCAGCTTTCTTT. Its protein product is CASRFQGGAAAFF.

The chain carries TRBV7-3 and TRBJ2-6; D is undetermined. CDR3 length: 13 amino acids. V dropped 3 bases and J dropped 4 bases, with 4 bases sitting between them. Germline-derived CDR1 and CDR2 are SGHTA and FQGTGA. The CDR3 sequence: CASSFKGANVLTF. As DNA, the CDR3 is TGTGCCAGCAGCTTTAAAGGGGCCAACGTCCTGACTTTC.

The chain recombines TRBV15 with TRBJ2-1, with no clear D. Trimming shortened V by 0 bases and J by 0 bases, and 9 bases separated the two germline ends. This CDR3 contains 16 residues. Germline V lookup: CDR1 LNHNV, CDR2 YYDKDF (reference sequence). The CDR3, as DNA: TGTGCCACCAGCAGAGATCGGAAGAGCTCCTACAATGAGCAGTTCTTC. Translated: CATSRDRKSSYNEQFF.

The chain is built from TRBV10-3 and TRBJ1-5; a weak D match, TRBD1 (6 bases). The CDR3 is 15 amino acids. Per the germline V gene, CDR1 is ENHRY and CDR2 is SYGVKD. With 5 bases removed from V and 3 bases from J, the gap between germline ends came to 14 bases. CDR3 sequence reads: CAISREQGTNQPQHF. DNA of the CDR3: TGTGCCATCAGTAGGGAACAGGGAACCAATCAGCCCCAGCATTTT.

The V call is TRBV18, the J call TRBJ1-6, with D uncertain. Trimming took 3 bases from V and 6 from J, leaving 6 bases between them. The CDR3 runs 13 residues. The germline CDR1 and CDR2 sequences are KGHSH and LQKENI. CDR3: CASSPAGNSPLHF. Here the CDR3 DNA reads TGTGCCAGCTCACCCGCGGGTAATTCACCCCTCCACTTT. Full variable domain (missing parts from reference TRBV18 and TRBJ1-6): NAGVMQNPRHLVRRRGQEARLRCSPMKGHSHVYWYRQLPEEGLKFMVYLQKENIIDESGMPKERFSAEFPKEGPSILRIQQVVRGDSAAYFCASSPAGNSPLHFGNGTRLTVT.

The chain couples TRBV5-1 to TRBJ1-1; D is possibly TRBD1 (6 bases). Trimming stripped 4 bases from V and 2 bases from J, with 9 bases between. Germline V gives CDR1 SGHRS, CDR2 YFSETQ. The CDR3 length is 13 residues. The CDR3 protein is CASSQGLNTEAFF. For the CDR3, the DNA is TGCGCCAGCAGCCAGGGGCTTAACACTGAAGCTTTCTTT.

This clone was detected once. The V gene is TRBV24-1, the J gene TRBJ2-5; D is ambiguous. The CDR3 totals 12 residues. Germline values: CDR1 KGHDR, CDR2 SFDVKD. With 10 bases removed from V and 1 base from J, the gap between germline ends came to 9 bases. The CDR3 bases are TGTGCCACAAGACGGCGCCAAGAGACCCAGTACTTC. It encodes CATRRRQETQYF.

This rearrangement joins TRBV6-5 to TRBJ1-1; D might be TRBD1 (5 bases). The CDR3 runs to 14 residues. Germline CDR1 is MNHEY and CDR2 is SVGAGI. V lost 2 bases to trimming and J lost 2 bases, with 9 bases between them. This CDR3 is CASSYVGTNTEAFF. CDR3 coding DNA: TGTGCCAGCAGTTACGTCGGGACCAACACTGAAGCTTTCTTT.

The chain joins TRBV21-1 to TRBJ1-5. TRBV21-1 is flagged as a pseudogene. CDR3 size: 14 residues. In nucleotides, the CDR3 is TGTGCCAGCCGAACCGGACGTAGCAATCAGCCCCAGCATTTT. Encoded protein: CASRTGRSNQPQHF.

The J gene is TRBJ1-3, the V gene TRBV7-8, with 7 bases lining up with TRBD1. After removal of 3 bases from V and 2 bases from J, the junction contained 7 bases not matched to a gene. CDR3 length: 16 amino acids. Looked up from germline, CDR1 is SGHVS and CDR2 is FQNEAQ. The CDR3 here is CASSLGQSITGNTIYF. The DNA of the CDR3 is TGTGCCAGCAGCTTGGGACAGTCGATAACTGGAAACACCATATATTTT. The whole variable domain, filled in from reference TRBV7-8 and TRBJ1-3, reads GAGVSQSPRYKVAKRGQDVALRCDPISGHVSLFWYQQALGQGPEFLTYFQNEAQLDKSGLPSDRFFAERPEGSVSTLKIQRTQQEDSAVYLCASSLGQSITGNTIYFGEGSWLTVV.

This rearrangement joins TRBV24-1 to TRBJ2-6, with D perhaps matching TRBD1 or TRBD2 (5 bases each). V lost 5 bases and J lost 1, with 11 bases in between. Germline V lookup: CDR1 KGHDR, CDR2 SFDVKD. This CDR3 comprises 16 residues. CDR3 sequence reads: CATSVGTGSGANVLTF. DNA for the CDR3: TGTGCCACCAGTGTCGGGACGGGGTCTGGGGCCAACGTCCTGACTTTC.

The V and J genes are TRBV5-1 and TRBJ2-3, with 15 nucleotides matching TRBD2. V gave up 7 bases and J gave up 2 bases; unmatched junction bases: 5. Looked up from germline, CDR1 is SGHRS and CDR2 is YFSETQ. The CDR3 consists of 16 residues. The CDR3, as DNA: TGCGCCAGCGGGACTAGCGGGGGGAGCCTCACAGATACGCAGTATTTT. It yields the protein CASGTSGGSLTDTQYF.

This clone was observed a handful of times. The genes are TRBV6-5 and TRBJ2-1; unclear D gene. The V end was cut by 5 bases, the J end by 6 bases, with 11 bases between. CDR3 length equals 13 residues. CDR1 and CDR2 from the germline V gene are MNHEY and SVGAGI. The CDR3 DNA is TGTGCCAGCAGTAAAAGGACCAGCAATGAGCAGTTCTTC. Its translation is CASSKRTSNEQFF.

This sequence joins TRBV24-1 and TRBJ1-5, with 11 bases lining up with TRBD1. Looked up from germline, CDR1 is KGHDR and CDR2 is SFDVKD. The CDR3 covers 14 residues. J gave up 6 bases and V 3 bases, and 0 bases lay outside the gene matches. CDR3 coding DNA: TGTGCCACCAGTGATGGACAGGGGGCTCAGCCCCAGCATTTT. It yields the protein CATSDGQGAQPQHF.

This chain joins TRBV28 and TRBJ1-5; D is ambiguous. V was pared by 9 bases and J by 5 bases, with 11 bases between. The CDR3 covers 12 residues. CDR1 MDHEN and CDR2 SYDVKM come from the germline V gene. The CDR3 coding sequence is TGTGCCAGTGCCGCCCAGGATCAGCCCCAGCATTTT. Its translation is CASAAQDQPQHF.

This chain's CDR3 is CASSQDIGPWVEKLFF. The CDR3 DNA reads TGTGCCAGCAGCCAAGATATCGGCCCGTGGGTTGAAAAACTGTTTTTT. This sequence joins TRBV3-1 (or the pseudogene TRBV3-2) and TRBJ1-4; no definite D call. The CDR3 covers 16 residues. The V end lost 0 bases, the J end lost 7 bases, and 15 bases lay between the germline ends. Germline-derived CDR1 and CDR2 are LGHDT and YNNKEL (reference sequence).